The entry below gives a single T cell receptor beta chain sequence along with its context. Its matching antigen is unknown. The primer mix had 60 Vbeta and 13 Jbeta primers. This table comes from immunoSEQ multiplex PCR, and its TCRdb copy is limited to in-frame clones, with some not included. Of fewer than 200,000 clones in the sample, 80% are singletons; the top ten hold under 0.8%. This specimen comes from a study of cytomegalovirus exposure and HLA in healthy donors. For the study at large: From donors who were HLA-typed, an early data release held 80 million to 95 million unique TCRs.

Study-level results: Owing to their indistinguishability, certain V segments, notably TRBV6-2 and TRBV6-3, were excluded.

Germline CDR1 and CDR2: SNHLY and FYNNEI. Trimming left V 0 bases short and J 0 bases short, with 14 bases between. The CDR3 has 17 residues. V gene TRBV2 combines with J gene TRBJ1-1; D call uncertain. The material sequenced was PBMCs. The receptor was isolated from a boy between 10 and 17 years old in good health and CMV-seronegative. CDR3 bases: TGTGCCAGCAGTGAAGCGGGTAACAGCTATATGAACACTGAAGCTTTCTTT. Protein: CASSEAGNSYMNTEAFF. The variable domain in full, completed from reference TRBV2 and TRBJ1-1, reads EPEVTQTPSHQVTQMGQEVILRCVPISNHLYFYWYRQILGQKVEFLVSFYNNEISEKSEIFDDQFSVERPDGSNFTLKIRSTKLEDSAMYFCASSEAGNSYMNTEAFFGQGTRLTVV.